Described below is a single T cell receptor (beta chain) sequence and its context. This table comes from immunoSEQ multiplex PCR, and its TCRdb copy is limited to in-frame clones, with some not included. The repertoire consists of some 130,000 clones, with around 80% occurring once and the leading ten covering 2.4%. These data come from a study of blood T cell repertoires in COVID-19. The CDR3 is 13 amino acids. Germline V gives CDR1 MRHNA, CDR2 SNTAGT. The V end was cut by 3 bases, the J end by 4 bases, with 7 bases between. This receptor was obtained from a man between 35 and 55 years old with acute COVID-19. The sample was PBMCs or T cells enriched from blood (not recorded which). The gene calls are TRBV6-4 and TRBJ2-1; D ambiguous. DNA for the CDR3: TGTGCCAGCAGTGAAGAGGTTTACAATGAGCAGTTCTTC. Translated: CASSEEVYNEQFF.